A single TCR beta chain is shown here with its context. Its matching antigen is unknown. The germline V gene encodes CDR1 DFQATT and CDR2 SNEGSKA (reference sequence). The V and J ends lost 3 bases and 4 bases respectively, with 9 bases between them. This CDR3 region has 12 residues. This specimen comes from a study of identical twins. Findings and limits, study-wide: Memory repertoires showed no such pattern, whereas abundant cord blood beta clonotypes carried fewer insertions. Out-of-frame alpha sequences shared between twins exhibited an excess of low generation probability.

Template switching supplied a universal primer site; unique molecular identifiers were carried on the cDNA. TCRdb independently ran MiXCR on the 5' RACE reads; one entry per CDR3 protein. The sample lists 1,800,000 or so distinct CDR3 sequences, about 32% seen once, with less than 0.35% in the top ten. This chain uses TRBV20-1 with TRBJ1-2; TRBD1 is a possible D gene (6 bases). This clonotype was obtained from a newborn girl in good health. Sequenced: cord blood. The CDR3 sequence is CSASPTGYGYTF. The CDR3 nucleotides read TGCAGTGCTAGCCCGACAGGCTATGGCTACACCTTC.